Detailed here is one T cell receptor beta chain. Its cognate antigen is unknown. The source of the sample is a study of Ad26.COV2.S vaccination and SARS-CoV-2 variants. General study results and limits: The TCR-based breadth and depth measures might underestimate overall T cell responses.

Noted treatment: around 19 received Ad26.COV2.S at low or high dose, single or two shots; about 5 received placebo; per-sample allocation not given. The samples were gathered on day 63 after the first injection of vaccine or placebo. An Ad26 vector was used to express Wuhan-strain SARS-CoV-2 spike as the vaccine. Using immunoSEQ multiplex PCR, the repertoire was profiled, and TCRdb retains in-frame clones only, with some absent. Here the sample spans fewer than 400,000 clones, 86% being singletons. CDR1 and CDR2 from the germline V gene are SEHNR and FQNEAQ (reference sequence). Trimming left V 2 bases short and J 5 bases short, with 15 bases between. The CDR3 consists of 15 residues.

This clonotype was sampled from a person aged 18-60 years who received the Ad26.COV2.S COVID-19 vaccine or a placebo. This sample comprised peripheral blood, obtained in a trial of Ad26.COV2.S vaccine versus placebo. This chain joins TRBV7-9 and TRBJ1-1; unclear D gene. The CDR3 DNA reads TGTGCCAGCAGCTTACTAGAGTCGGACGGAACTGAAGCTTTCTTT. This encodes CASSLLESDGTEAFF.